This is a list of T cell receptor beta chains from one sample in a study of cytotoxic CD8 clonotypes in ibrutinib-treated CLL. Profiled with immunoSEQ multiplex PCR; TCRdb holds only in-frame clones, not every one. The sample includes 110,000 or so clones, 58% seen only once; the top ten take around a third. Here the sequenced sample was PBMCs, taken after 24 months of ibrutinib treatment. Receptor source: a human donor with chronic lymphocytic leukemia. The CDR3 runs from the conserved cysteine through the conserved F or W. The D gene is left open where the match is weak. The size entry is marked missing in some rows and otherwise reads once, few, many or a size class.

J gene,V gene,D gene,clone size,CDR3 protein,CDR3 DNA
TRBJ1-6,TRBV5-1,TRBD1,few,CASSLTGARGSPLHF,TGCGCCAGCAGCCTGACAGGGGCCCGCGGGTCACCCCTCCACTTT
TRBJ2-5,TRBV12-5,TRBD2,NA,CASGLSGAETQYF,TGTGCTAGTGGTTTGAGCGGGGCAGAGACCCAGTACTTC
TRBJ2-7,TRBV2,NA,few,CASSRDNEQYF,TGTGCCAGCAGTCGGGACAACGAGCAGTACTTC
TRBJ1-1,TRBV25-1,NA,few,CASSETMGIETEAFF,TGTGCCAGCAGTGAAACTATGGGGATTGAGACTGAAGCTTTCTTT
TRBJ1-4,TRBV15,NA,once,CATSRARVEKLFF,TGTGCCACCAGCAGAGCCCGGGTTGAAAAACTGTTTTTT
TRBJ1-1,TRBV14,TRBD1,NA,CASRLGTGGTEAFF,TGTGCCAGCAGACTCGGGACAGGGGGCACTGAAGCTTTCTTT
TRBJ1-2,TRBV4-2,TRBD1,NA,CASSLGQGTNYGYTF,TGTGCCAGCAGCTTGGGACAGGGAACTAACTATGGCTACACCTTC
TRBJ1-2,TRBV19,NA,NA,CASSTIQIPGGYTF,TGTGCCAGTAGTACCATACAGATCCCCGGTGGCTACACCTTC
TRBJ1-3,TRBV30,NA,NA,CAWSVPPAGNTIYF,TGTGCCTGGAGTGTACCCCCGGCTGGAAACACCATATATTTT
TRBJ2-7,TRBV7-2,NA,few,CASSLDAGAHYEQYF,TGTGCCAGCAGCTTAGATGCGGGGGCCCATTACGAGCAGTACTTC
TRBJ2-3,TRBV30,NA,NA,CAWTVWRTDTQYF,TGTGCCTGGACTGTGTGGCGCACAGATACGCAGTATTTT
TRBJ1-1,TRBV27,NA,few,CASSSIGGGTEAFF,TGTGCCAGCAGTTCAATCGGGGGGGGCACTGAAGCTTTCTTT
TRBJ2-7,TRBV12-5,NA,NA,CASASTWGGEQYF,TGTGCTAGTGCCTCAACATGGGGCGGCGAGCAGTACTTC
TRBJ1-1,TRBV29-1,NA,NA,CSVERGLNTEAFF,TGCAGCGTTGAAAGAGGGTTGAACACTGAAGCTTTCTTT
TRBJ1-2,TRBV23-1,TRBD1,NA,CASSGTGGLGGYTF,TGCGCCAGCTCCGGGACAGGGGGCCTAGGAGGCTACACCTTC
TRBJ1-1,TRBV25-1,NA,NA,CASSEYLAENTEAFF,TGTGCCAGCAGTGAATACTTGGCGGAGAACACTGAAGCTTTCTTT
TRBJ1-6,TRBV7-2,NA,few,CASSLRVTASPLHF,TGTGCCAGCAGCTTAAGGGTAACGGCTTCACCCCTCCACTTT
TRBJ2-3,TRBV2,NA,NA,CASRVTQADTQYF,TGTGCCAGCAGGGTTACGCAAGCAGATACGCAGTATTTT
TRBJ2-7,TRBV5-4,NA,NA,CASSLKQGGYEQYF,TGTGCCAGCAGCTTAAAACAGGGAGGGTACGAGCAGTACTTC
TRBJ1-5,TRBV6-5,NA,NA,CASSQGQANQPQHF,TGTGCCAGCAGTCAGGGACAAGCCAATCAGCCCCAGCATTTT
TRBJ2-3,TRBV5-1,TRBD2,NA,CASRMTSASTDTQYF,TGCGCCAGCAGAATGACTAGCGCAAGCACAGATACGCAGTATTTT
TRBJ2-5,TRBV28,NA,NA,CASMKLTGRYQETQYF,TGTGCCAGCATGAAATTGACAGGGAGGTACCAAGAGACCCAGTACTTC
TRBJ2-3,TRBV10-3,TRBD2,NA,CAIKGGGGATDTQYF,TGTGCCATCAAAGGAGGCGGGGGGGCCACAGATACGCAGTATTTT
TRBJ1-1,TRBV6-6,NA,NA,CASSYGGSDTEAFF,TGTGCCAGCAGTTACGGGGGATCGGACACTGAAGCTTTCTTT
TRBJ1-1,TRBV10-3,TRBD1,NA,CAIGQEMNTEAFF,TGTGCCATCGGACAGGAGATGAACACTGAAGCTTTCTTT
TRBJ1-5,TRBV6-1,NA,few,CASEGRLMAQPQHF,TGTGCCAGCGAGGGACGGCTTATGGCTCAGCCCCAGCATTTT
TRBJ1-5,TRBV18,NA,many,CASSPGHNQPQHF,TGTGCCAGCTCGCCAGGGCACAATCAGCCCCAGCATTTT
TRBJ2-3,TRBV30,NA,once,CAWSPASVTDTQYF,TGTGCCTGGAGTCCGGCTAGCGTTACAGATACGCAGTATTTT
TRBJ2-5,TRBV6-5,NA,NA,CASSYRDIQTQYF,TGTGCCAGCAGTTACCGGGACATCCAGACCCAGTACTTC
TRBJ1-1,TRBV28,TRBD1,NA,CASSLTGETEAFF,TGTGCCAGCAGTCTCACAGGGGAAACTGAAGCTTTCTTT
TRBJ1-2,TRBV10-3,TRBD1,NA,CAISPGQGYTF,TGTGCCATCAGCCCGGGACAGGGCTACACCTTC
TRBJ1-6,TRBV7-2,NA,NA,CASSVGPPLHF,TGTGCCAGCAGCGTAGGGCCACCCCTCCACTTT
TRBJ2-1,TRBV6-5,TRBD2,NA,CASTGLAPNDNEQFF,TGTGCCAGCACAGGACTAGCACCTAATGACAATGAGCAGTTCTTC
TRBJ2-1,TRBV25-1,TRBD1,few,CASRGTGRIGEQFF,TGTGCCAGCAGGGGGACAGGGAGGATAGGTGAGCAGTTCTTC
TRBJ1-6,TRBV7-8,NA,NA,CASSLGGRGSNSPLHF,TGTGCCAGCAGCTTAGGGGGCAGGGGAAGCAATTCACCCCTCCACTTT
TRBJ2-3,TRBV6-1,NA,few,CASGGAGTDTQYF,TGTGCCAGCGGCGGGGCTGGCACAGATACGCAGTATTTT
TRBJ2-3,TRBV29-1,TRBD2,once,CSVRSGGLDTQYF,TGCAGCGTCCGCTCGGGGGGACTCGATACGCAGTATTTT
TRBJ1-2,TRBV14,NA,NA,CASSPPGRNYGYTF,TGTGCCAGCAGCCCACCAGGGAGGAACTATGGCTACACCTTC